The present T cell receptor beta chain was sequenced within a study of Ad26.COV2.S vaccination and SARS-CoV-2 variants. Points from the study as a whole: Vaccinees displayed broader spike-specific TCR repertoires than placebo recipients. In vaccinated individuals, spike-specific CD8+ and CD4+ T cell responses reportedly displayed substantial breadth.

The germline V gene encodes CDR1 SGHTA and CDR2 FQGNSA. Trimming took off 4 bases at V and 6 bases at J, with 13 bases between the two ends. The CDR3 loop spans 13 amino acids. Profiled with immunoSEQ multiplex PCR; TCRdb holds only in-frame clones, not every one. In the table there are around 100,000 clones, around 80% of which are singletons. This clone was seen a few times. Its antigen is currently unknown. The clonotype was recovered from a human donor who had recovered from COVID-19. Here the sequenced sample was peripheral blood, taken after recovery from COVID-19. The rearrangement joins TRBV7-2 to TRBJ2-7; D is ambiguous. The CDR3 here is CASSSVPQSEQYF. For the CDR3, the DNA is TGTGCCAGCAGCTCTGTGCCCCAATCCGAGCAGTACTTC.